This TCR beta chain derives from a study of Ad26.COV2.S vaccination and SARS-CoV-2 variants. The method was immunoSEQ multiplex PCR; TCRdb's version includes in-frame clones alone and lacks a portion of them. The table lists about 350,000 clones, approximately 90% of them singletons, with approximately 5% in the top ten. This CDR3 is 15 amino acids long. Trimming took 6 bases from V and 5 from J, leaving 17 bases between them. Germline CDR1 and CDR2: MDHEN and SYDVKM. The sample's treatment: roughly 20 received Ad26.COV2.S at low or high dose, single or two shots; roughly five received placebo; per-sample allocation not given. At day 63 after the first vaccine or placebo injection, samples were drawn. The vaccine antigen was prefusion-stabilized Wuhan SARS-CoV-2 spike.

The sequence was obtained from a person aged 18-60 years who received the Ad26.COV2.S COVID-19 vaccine or a placebo. The material sequenced was peripheral blood, taken in a trial of Ad26.COV2.S vaccine versus placebo. The gene calls are TRBV28 and TRBJ2-1; D is perhaps TRBD2 (6 bases). As DNA, the CDR3 is TGTGCCAGCAGATCTTCGGGAGATCTGGACAATGAGCAGTTCTTC. It is translated as CASRSSGDLDNEQFF.